One sample yielded the 27 T cell receptor beta chains listed below, sequenced in a study of molecular identifiers for immune sequencing clone quantification. Each CDR3 protein gets one entry after TCRdb re-called the PCR reads with MiXCR. The profile covers over 600,000 distinct CDR3 sequences, with approximately 20% appearing a single time and 0.75% to 0.95% taken by the ten largest. Input material: naive CD8+ T cells from blood, with Jurkat cell RNA spiked in. The subset was: FACS-sorted CD8+CD4-CCR7+CD45RA+ naive T cells. Source of these receptors: a human donor in good health. Some libraries in this study had Jurkat cell RNA spiked in.

This clonotype has ten or more counts. The rearrangement joins TRBV14 to TRBJ1-5; D is uncertain. Trimming took 6 bases from V and 4 from J, leaving 13 bases between them. The V gene's germline CDR1 is SGHDN and CDR2 FVKESK. The length of the CDR3 is 14 residues. CDR3 sequence reads: CASRGAGPNQPQHF. DNA for the CDR3: TGTGCCAGCAGGGGTGCAGGACCGAATCAGCCCCAGCATTTT.

This clonotype was counted many times. This chain links TRBV5-4 with TRBJ2-3; D may be TRBD2 (5 bases). The V and J ends lost 1 base and 9 bases respectively, with 15 bases between them. There are 14 residues in the CDR3. Germline-derived CDR1 and CDR2 are SGHNT and YYREEE (reference sequence). The CDR3 bases are TGTGCCAGCAGCTTGAATCGGGCTAGCTGGACGCAGTATTTT. Translating it yields CASSLNRASWTQYF.

This clonotype showed up just a few times. The rearrangement joins TRBV27 to TRBJ1-6, with a tentative D call TRBD1 (5 bases). CDR1 and CDR2 from the germline V gene are MNHEY and SMNVEV (reference sequence). The CDR3 contains 12 residues. The V and J ends lost 2 bases and 11 bases respectively, with 7 bases between them. CDR3 region: CASSLARAPLHF. The CDR3 DNA reads as TGTGCCAGCAGTTTAGCCAGGGCACCCCTCCACTTT.

About this clonotype: At one boundary the junction diverges from the germline segment, which might be a read error. The chain employs TRBV7-9 and TRBJ2-3, with 7 bases lining up with TRBD2. The length of the CDR3 is 14 residues. Per the germline V gene, CDR1 is SEHNR and CDR2 is FQNEAQ (reference sequence). CDR3 DNA sequence: TGTGTCAGCAGAGGGAGGGGCACCCCAGATACGCAGTATTTT. Protein product: CVSRGRGTPDTQYF.

The chain employs TRBV4-3 and TRBJ2-7, with 10 bases lining up with TRBD2. With V trimmed by 0 bases and J by 4 bases, 6 bases remained unmatched. Germline V CDR1 and CDR2: LGHNA, YSLEER. This CDR3 contains 16 residues. In nucleotides, the CDR3 is TGCGCCAGCAGCCAAGAAGGGGAGCGGGAGGGGTACGAGCAGTACTTC. Protein sequence: CASSQEGEREGYEQYF.

This sequence joins TRBV6-2 or TRBV6-3 and TRBJ2-7; no clear D. V was trimmed by 2 bases and J by 3 bases, leaving 14 bases between them. The germline CDR1 and CDR2 sequences are MNHEY and SVGEGT. The CDR3 covers 15 residues. Written as DNA, the CDR3 is TGTGCCAGCAGTTACACTTTTCAGCCGAACTACGAGCAGTACTTC. It translates to CASSYTFQPNYEQYF.

The chain employs TRBV19 and TRBJ2-7; TRBD1 agrees at 9 bases. Losses at the gene ends were 5 bases for V and 1 base for J; bases not matched to a gene: 6. The germline CDR1 and CDR2 sequences are LNHDA and SQIVND (reference sequence). The CDR3 contains 15 residues. CDR3 amino acids: CASSDPGQGSYEQYF. The DNA of the CDR3 is TGTGCCAGTAGTGACCCGGGACAGGGATCCTACGAGCAGTACTTC.

The chain carries TRBV4-1 and TRBJ1-1; D is undetermined. The germline V gene has CDR1 MGHRA and CDR2 YSYEKL. The CDR3 has 15 amino acids. The V end was cut by 4 bases, the J end by 1 base, with 13 bases between. CDR3 loop: CASSPFLNTNTEAFF. For the CDR3, the DNA is TGCGCCAGCAGCCCTTTCCTGAACACGAACACTGAAGCTTTCTTT.

Of note for this clonotype: At one end the junction does not follow the germline gene, possibly because of a read error. The chain joins TRBV7-6 to TRBJ2-6, with a tentative D call TRBD1 (5 bases). Germline-derived CDR1 and CDR2 are SGHVS and FNYEAQ. CDR3 length: 15 residues. The CDR3 DNA follows: TGTGCCAGCAGCTTAGACAGTGGTGGGGCCGACGTCCTGACTTTC. This codes for CASSLDSGGADVLTF.

About this clonotype: Given a much more abundant clone one base away, this may be a read error. A read error is likely, as this CDR3 ends without the conserved phenylalanine or tryptophan. The chain has TRBV6-2 or TRBV6-3 and TRBJ1-1; a possible D gene is TRBD1 (6 bases). Germline CDR1 MNHEY, CDR2 SVGEGT. With 4 bases removed from V and 5 bases from J, the gap between germline ends came to 17 bases. The CDR3 covers 15 residues. The CDR3 protein is CASSFRDTGWTEAFS. In nucleotides, the CDR3 is TGTGCCAGCAGTTTCCGGGACACCGGATGGACTGAAGCTTTCTCT.

A word on this clonotype: One base away lies a much larger clone, so this may be a sequencing read error. The V gene is TRBV5-1, the J gene TRBJ2-7; 9 bases match TRBD1. V shed 7 bases and J 1 base; nucleotides not matched to a gene: 18. There are 18 residues in the CDR3. Germline lookup yields CDR1 SGHRS and CDR2 YFSETQ. The CDR3 DNA reads as TGCGCCAGCGGCTCTCCAACCGGTCCCGGGACAGGGTCCTACGAGCAGTACTTC. Protein: CASGSPTGPGTGSYEQYF.

On this clonotype itself: Since a much larger clone is just one base distant, this may be a read error. The chain joins TRBV7-9 to TRBJ1-1; 8 bases are shared with TRBD1. The germline CDR1 and CDR2 sequences are SEHNR and FQNEAQ (reference sequence). This CDR3 contains 14 residues. CDR3: CASSLGQDWAEALF. The CDR3 DNA is TGTGCCAGCAGCTTGGGACAGGATTGGGCTGAAGCTCTCTTT.

This clonotype was observed at least ten times. This chain joins TRBV7-9 and TRBJ2-2; 7 bases map to TRBD1. CDR1 and CDR2 from the germline V gene are SEHNR and FQNEAQ (reference sequence). This CDR3 comprises 15 residues. Germline trimming cut 3 bases from V and 4 bases from J; bases unmatched to any gene: 5. CDR3 loop: CASSFQGVVTGELFF. As DNA, the CDR3 is TGTGCCAGCAGCTTTCAGGGGGTAGTCACCGGGGAGCTGTTTTTT.

The rearrangement links TRBV6-2 or TRBV6-3 to TRBJ2-3, with TRBD2 identical over 7 bases. The CDR3 runs to 16 residues. CDR1 and CDR2 (germline): MNHEY, SVGEGT. The V gene end was trimmed by 2 bases and the J gene end by 2 bases; junction bases not matched to a gene: 7. As DNA, the CDR3 is TGTGCCAGCAGTTACGGACTAGGGTCCTTCACAGATACGCAGTATTTT. Residues: CASSYGLGSFTDTQYF.

This clonotype occurred a few times. V is TRBV6-5 and J is TRBJ2-2; D might be TRBD1 or TRBD2, each matching 5 bases. Per the germline V gene, CDR1 is MNHEY and CDR2 is SVGAGI. The CDR3 totals 14 residues. V lost 2 bases and J lost 7, with 11 bases in between. The CDR3 reads CASSYTLGGGELFF. The CDR3 DNA reads TGTGCCAGCAGTTACACCCTTGGGGGCGGGGAGCTGTTTTTT.

The rearrangement joins TRBV19 to TRBJ2-1, with D uncertain. V was shortened by 5 bases and J by 4 bases, with 15 bases between the two germline ends. Per the germline V gene, CDR1 is LNHDA and CDR2 is SQIVND (reference sequence). The CDR3 runs to 15 residues. In nucleotides, the CDR3 is TGTGCCAGTAGTTATCAGTTTCGAGGTTACAATGAGCAGTTCTTC. As protein: CASSYQFRGYNEQFF. The variable domain in full, completed from reference TRBV19 and TRBJ2-1, reads DGGITQSPKYLFRKEGQNVTLSCEQNLNHDAMYWYRQDPGQGLRLIYYSQIVNDFQKGDIAEGYSVSREKKESFPLTVTSAQKNPTAFYLCASSYQFRGYNEQFFGPGTRLTVL.

This clonotype has at least ten counts. The chain has TRBV20-1 and TRBJ2-7; D possibly corresponds to TRBD1 (7 bases). The CDR3 spans 16 residues. CDR1 and CDR2 (germline): DFQATT, SNEGSKA (reference sequence). Trimming left V 0 bases short and J 3 bases short, with 18 bases between. The CDR3 region is CSARDGGGALYYEQYF. The CDR3 coding sequence is TGCAGTGCTAGAGATGGAGGGGGCGCCTTGTACTACGAGCAGTACTTC.

The sample holds a few counts of this clonotype. CDR3 DNA: TGTGCCAGCAGTACAAGTGGCAGGGATACGAACACTGAAGCTTTCTTT. Amino acids: CASSTSGRDTNTEAFF. The J gene is TRBJ1-1, the V gene TRBV2, with D tentatively TRBD1 (5 bases). Germline CDR1 is SNHLY and CDR2 is FYNNEI. V lost 5 bases to trimming and J lost 1 base, with 17 bases between them. The CDR3 runs to 16 residues.

This clonotype was seen repeatedly, ten times or more. The rearrangement joins TRBV4-3 to TRBJ2-7; D is perhaps TRBD2 (6 bases). Trimming removed 0 bases at V and 4 bases at J, with 19 bases between. Germline loops: CDR1 LGHNA, CDR2 YSLEER. The CDR3 spans 17 residues. The CDR3 coding sequence is TGCGCCAGCAGCCAAGATGTAGGGGCGGGATTACGGTACGAGCAGTACTTC. Its protein is CASSQDVGAGLRYEQYF.

Turning to this clonotype: A much larger clone is a single base away; this may be a read error. This rearrangement joins TRBV20-1 to TRBJ1-5; 8 nucleotides agree with TRBD1. Trimming removed 5 bases from V and 6 bases from J; junction bases left unmatched: 6. Germline lookup yields CDR1 DFQATT and CDR2 SNEGSKA (reference sequence). This CDR3 region has 13 residues. CDR3 sequence: CSAEDREGQPQHF. The CDR3 nucleotides are TGCAGTGCTGAGGACAGGGAAGGTCAGCCCCAGCATTTT.

This clonotype appeared a few times. The chain uses TRBV7-9 and TRBJ2-1, with 8 bases that match TRBD1. The CDR3 is 15 amino acids. Germline V gene sequence: CDR1 SEHNR, CDR2 FQNEAQ (reference sequence). The trim removed 1 base at V and 4 bases at J, leaving 3 bases unmatched. CDR3: CASSLVTGGYNEQFF. As DNA, the CDR3 is TGTGCCAGCAGCTTAGTCACAGGGGGGTACAATGAGCAGTTCTTC. Full variable domain (remainder filled in from reference TRBV7-9 and TRBJ2-1): DTGVSQNPRHKITKRGQNVTFRCDPISEHNRLYWYRQTLGQGPEFLTYFQNEAQLEKSRLLSDRFSAERPKGSFSTLEIQRTEQGDSAMYLCASSLVTGGYNEQFFGPGTRLTVL.

This clonotype was seen many times. The rearrangement joins TRBV18 to TRBJ2-5; D call uncertain. In germline, CDR1 is KGHSH, CDR2 LQKENI. The V end lost 3 bases, the J end lost 2 bases, and 13 bases lay between the germline ends. This CDR3 has 15 amino acids. The DNA for the CDR3 is TGTGCCAGCTCACCCCGACCGAACACACAAGAGACCCAGTACTTC. Its protein is CASSPRPNTQETQYF.

This clonotype has a handful of counts. This sequence joins TRBV6-2 or TRBV6-3 and TRBJ2-3; 8 bases align to TRBD1. J was trimmed by 6 bases and V by 0 bases; bases with no gene match: 5. The CDR3 loop spans 15 amino acids. Germline CDR1 MNHEY, CDR2 SVGEGT. CDR3 sequence: CASSYSPTGVDTQYF. CDR3 DNA: TGTGCCAGCAGTTACTCCCCGACAGGGGTGGATACGCAGTATTTT.

As concerns this clonotype: A clone one base away is much larger, so this may be a read error. Lacking the conserved final phenylalanine or tryptophan, this CDR3 likely reflects a read error. The rearrangement joins TRBV29-1 to TRBJ1-1; 7 bases are a match to TRBD1. The V segment lost 4 bases and the J segment 5 bases; nucleotides outside the gene matches: 7. This CDR3 spans 13 amino acids. CDR1 is SQVTM, CDR2 ANQGSEA, per germline. The CDR3 loop is CSVAPRGETEAFS. CDR3 DNA: TGCAGCGTTGCACCCAGGGGGGAGACTGAAGCTTTCTCT.

With regard to this clonotype: This may be a read error: a much more frequent sequence differs by one nucleotide. The rearrangement joins TRBV27 to TRBJ1-1; D is unresolved. The CDR3 is 14 amino acids. Germline V lookup: CDR1 MNHEY, CDR2 SMNVEV (reference sequence). Trimming left V 7 bases short and J 5 bases short, with 17 bases between. This chain's CDR3 is CASKEGPDPTEAFF. In nucleotides, the CDR3 is TGTGCCAGCAAGGAAGGGCCCGACCCGACTGAAGCTTTCTTT.

This clonotype appeared a few times. The V and J genes are TRBV7-9 and TRBJ2-7; D perhaps matches TRBD1 (5 bases). Trimming cost V 5 bases and J 4 bases, with 21 bases left between them. The CDR3 loop spans 16 amino acids. CDR1 and CDR2 from the germline V gene are SEHNR and FQNEAQ (reference sequence). The CDR3 loop reads CASSDFRQGSGYEQYF. For the CDR3, the DNA is TGTGCCAGCAGCGATTTTCGTCAGGGCTCAGGGTACGAGCAGTACTTC.

The sample holds many counts of this clonotype. V and J are TRBV6-2 or TRBV6-3 and TRBJ2-5, with 10 nucleotides matching TRBD2. The germline V gene encodes CDR1 MNHEY and CDR2 SVGEGT. V lost 2 bases and J lost 2; bases outside the gene matches: 8. This CDR3 has 17 residues. The CDR3 DNA follows: TGTGCCAGCAGTTACACCGGACTAGCGGAGATTCAAGAGACCCAGTACTTC. It translates to CASSYTGLAEIQETQYF.